Below are 19 T cell receptor beta chains sequenced from a single sample in a study of Graves' ophthalmopathy and Graves' hyperthyroidism. Scientists amplified the TCR beta CDR3 regions from RNA transcripts. A first-round RT-PCR used HTBI primers, followed by a second-round multiplex PCR. TCRdb itself ran the multiplex PCR reads through MiXCR, one entry per CDR3 protein. The sample records 300,000 to 450,000 distinct CDR3 sequences, roughly 17% being singletons. Sequenced: peripheral blood. Receptors originate from an adult woman with stable Graves' hyperthyroidism.

Ten or more counts support this clonotype. The V gene is TRBV7-9, the J gene TRBJ2-5; D is perhaps TRBD1 (6 bases). V shed 4 bases and J shed 2 bases, with 11 bases lying between them. There are 14 residues in the CDR3. The germline V gene has CDR1 SEHNR and CDR2 FQNEAQ (reference sequence). The CDR3, as DNA: TGTGCCAGCAGCTCTCGGACAGATCAAGAGACCCAGTACTTC. Amino acids: CASSSRTDQETQYF.

The table lists this clonotype with many counts. CDR3 bases: TGCGCCAGCAGCTTGGTAACCGGGACAGGGGTCTATGGCTACACCTTC. Encoded protein: CASSLVTGTGVYGYTF. The J gene is TRBJ1-2, the V gene TRBV5-1, with TRBD1 identical over 10 bases. V dropped 0 bases and J dropped 4; count of bases not matched to a gene: 6. Germline assignment: CDR1 SGHRS and CDR2 YFSETQ. There are 16 residues in the CDR3.

This clonotype was seen ten or more times. The CDR3 DNA reads as TGTGCCAGTACTGCCGGGACAGGGTGGGGTAAAGCTTTCTTT. Protein sequence: CASTAGTGWGKAFF. The V and J genes are TRBV19 and TRBJ1-1, with 9 bases aligning to TRBD1. CDR3 length: 14 residues. CDR1 is LNHDA and CDR2 is SQIVND in the germline V gene (reference sequence). The V gene end was trimmed by 7 bases and the J gene end by 9 bases; junction bases not matched to a gene: 12.

This clonotype occurred many times. The gene calls are TRBV6-1 and TRBJ2-7; either TRBD1 or TRBD2 may fit D (5 bases each). Germline V gene lookup returns CDR1 MNHNS and CDR2 SASEGT. The CDR3 is made up of 13 amino acids. Trimming removed 4 bases at V and 0 bases at J, with 7 bases between. Here the CDR3 DNA reads TGTGCCAGCAGTGCTGGGGGCTCCTACGAGCAGTACTTC. Amino acids: CASSAGGSYEQYF.

V gene TRBV6-2 or TRBV6-3 combines with J gene TRBJ1-2; D not resolved. There are 13 residues in the CDR3. Germline V gene sequence: CDR1 MNHEY, CDR2 SVGEGT. Trimming cost V 8 bases and J 6 bases, with 16 bases left between them. DNA of the CDR3: TGTGCCAGCCAAAACAGCATTCCTAATGGCTACACCTTC. As protein: CASQNSIPNGYTF.

This clonotype occurred many times. The chain has TRBV20-1 and TRBJ2-3; D unresolved. Trimming removed 4 bases at V and 6 bases at J, with 8 bases between. The CDR3 is made up of 11 amino acids. Germline CDR1 is DFQATT and CDR2 is SNEGSKA (reference sequence). The CDR3 nucleotides read TGCAGTGCTATGGTGGGGGATACGCAGTATTTT. Its protein product is CSAMVGDTQYF.

In its sample, this clonotype was seen many times. The chain joins TRBV7-2 to TRBJ1-1; 10 bases align to TRBD1. The CDR3 is made up of 16 amino acids. V trimming: 5 bases; J trimming: 4 bases; junction bases outside the gene matches: 10. Looked up from germline, CDR1 is SGHTA and CDR2 is FQGNSA. This chain's CDR3 is CASSQRTGGMGTEAFF. The CDR3 bases are TGTGCCAGCAGCCAAAGGACAGGGGGTATGGGCACTGAAGCTTTCTTT.

This clonotype came up many times. The rearrangement uses TRBV12-3 or TRBV12-4 and TRBJ1-2; 7 bases agree with TRBD1. This CDR3 contains 14 residues. J lost 4 bases, V lost 7 bases, and 9 bases had no gene match. CDR3 DNA sequence: TGTGCCAGCACTTCGGACAGGAACCCCTATGGCTACACCTTC. Protein: CASTSDRNPYGYTF.

The gene calls are TRBV6-5 and TRBJ2-2; TRBD2 is a possible D gene (5 bases). The ends were cut back, 1 base at V and 3 bases at J, with 6 bases in the middle. The CDR3 sequence is 14 residues long. Germline loops: CDR1 MNHEY, CDR2 SVGAGI. The CDR3 DNA sequence: TGTGCCAGCAGTTACTTGAGGGACACCGGGGAGCTGTTTTTT. Encoded protein: CASSYLRDTGELFF.

This chain links TRBV7-2 with TRBJ2-5; D is possibly TRBD2 (5 bases). This CDR3 is built from 15 residues. The germline CDR1 and CDR2 sequences are SGHTA and FQGNSA. The V and J ends lost 7 bases and 1 base respectively, with 16 bases between them. As DNA, the CDR3 is TGTGCCAGCACCGCTTCCCGGGGAGCCCAAGAGACCCAGTACTTC. It encodes CASTASRGAQETQYF.

This clonotype was picked up a small number of times. The chain employs TRBV5-1 and TRBJ2-7; tentative D call: TRBD2 (5 bases). CDR3 length: 16 residues. Trimming removed 1 base from V and 2 bases from J, with 16 bases in between. CDR1 and CDR2 (germline): SGHRS, YFSETQ. The CDR3 here is CASSLRTGTNPYEQYF. In DNA, the CDR3 is TGCGCCAGCAGCTTGCGTACGGGAACAAACCCCTACGAGCAGTACTTC.

In its sample, this clonotype was seen a few times. The chain is built from TRBV10-3 and TRBJ2-7, with 10 bases lining up with TRBD1. The CDR3 loop spans 14 amino acids. Germline loops: CDR1 ENHRY, CDR2 SYGVKD. Unmatched junction bases numbered 7, after V lost 5 bases and J lost 6 bases. The CDR3 DNA is TGTGCCATCAGTAGCACCGGGACAGGGGTCGAGCAGTACTTC. This encodes CAISSTGTGVEQYF.

There are many counts of this clonotype. J is TRBJ1-5 and V is TRBV3-1, with D possibly TRBD1 on 6 matching bases. V lost 2 bases and J lost 7, with 12 bases in between. This CDR3 contains 14 residues. Germline CDR1 reads LGHDT; CDR2 reads YNNKEL (reference sequence). CDR3 residues: CASSQRGYEQPQHF. CDR3 nucleotides: TGTGCCAGCAGCCAAAGGGGGTACGAACAGCCCCAGCATTTT.

This clonotype was recorded at least ten times. In DNA, the CDR3 is TGTGCCAGCAGTTACTCGATAAAGCAATCCTACGAGCAGTACTTC. Encoded protein: CASSYSIKQSYEQYF. This chain links TRBV6-5 with TRBJ2-7; D uncertain. This CDR3 spans 15 amino acids. V was pared by 0 bases and J by 1 base, with 10 bases between. Germline CDR1 and CDR2: MNHEY and SVGAGI.

This clonotype was detected ten times or more. V is TRBV30 and J is TRBJ2-2, with 8 bases lining up with TRBD1. Germline CDR1 is GTSNPN and CDR2 is SVGIG (reference sequence). The CDR3 is 16 amino acids. The V and J ends lost 5 bases and 5 bases, in that order; junction bases with no gene match: 13. The CDR3 DNA follows: TGTGCCTGGGGATTGCGGGACAGGCTGGGGACCGGGGAGCTGTTTTTT. It specifies CAWGLRDRLGTGELFF. The full variable domain, completed using reference TRBV30 and TRBJ2-2, is SQTIHQWPATLVQPVGSPLSLECTVEGTSNPNLYWYRQAAGRGLQLLFYSVGIGQISSEVPQNLSASRPQDRQFILSSKKLLLSDSGFYLCAWGLRDRLGTGELFFGEGSRLTVL.

This clonotype has at least ten counts. A much larger clone sits a single nucleotide away, making a read error possible. CDR3 DNA sequence: TGTGCCAGCAGTTCCCGGACGGGAAGGGTGGCCCTCCACTTT. This codes for CASSSRTGRVALHF. This chain uses TRBV12-3 or TRBV12-4 with TRBJ1-6, with no clear D. The CDR3 extends over 14 amino acids. Deletions cut 4 bases from V and 14 bases from J, with 18 bases between.

There are many counts of this clonotype. This chain links TRBV11-2 with TRBJ2-5; a possible D gene is TRBD1 (6 bases). The germline gives CDR1 SGHAT, CDR2 FQNNGV. The CDR3 has 14 amino acids. Trimming left V 1 base short and J 7 bases short, with 13 bases between. This CDR3 reads CASSLGQGWGTQYF. The CDR3 DNA sequence: TGTGCCAGCAGCTTAGGGCAGGGGTGGGGGACCCAGTACTTC.

The chain combines TRBV20-1 with TRBJ2-7; the D call may be TRBD1 or TRBD2 (5 bases each). The CDR3 is 15 amino acids. Germline V gene data show CDR1 as DFQATT and CDR2 as SNEGSKA (reference sequence). Trimming took 1 base from V and 5 from J, leaving 18 bases between them. The CDR3, as DNA: TGCAGTGCTAGAGTGTTTTCAGGGAGTGTCCACGAGCAGTACTTC. Translating it yields CSARVFSGSVHEQYF.

This clonotype was seen only a few times. The chain recombines TRBV5-1 with TRBJ2-5; D possibly corresponds to TRBD2 (6 bases). The CDR3 consists of 15 residues. With 5 bases removed from V and 2 bases from J, the gap between germline ends came to 16 bases. The V gene's germline CDR1 is SGHRS and CDR2 YFSETQ. The CDR3 DNA reads TGCGCCAGCAGACCGAGACCGGGACTGCAAGAGACCCAGTACTTC. Protein sequence: CASRPRPGLQETQYF.